The 5 T cell receptor beta chains given below trace back to one sample, sequenced in a study of blood T cell repertoires in COVID-19. Sequencing was performed with immunoSEQ multiplex PCR; in TCRdb, only in-frame clones are kept and a portion is missing. The profile shows over 250,000 clones, 65% to 90% of them singletons. Sequencing was done on a sample of peripheral blood. Receptors originate from a man between 50 and 59 years old with active or convalescent COVID-19.

This chain joins TRBV5-1 and TRBJ2-2; D remains unclear. Germline V lookup: CDR1 SGHRS, CDR2 YFSETQ. V lost 0 bases, J lost 3 bases, and 9 bases lay in between. This CDR3 has 15 amino acids. The DNA of the CDR3 is TGCGCCAGCAGCTTGGGACTGGTTGACACCGGGGAGCTGTTTTTT. Encoded protein: CASSLGLVDTGELFF.

This sequence joins TRBV5-4 and TRBJ1-2, with D maybe TRBD1 (5 bases). The V gene lost 4 bases and the J gene lost 3 bases, with 19 bases spanning the gap. Germline assignment: CDR1 SGHNT and CDR2 YYREEE (reference sequence). CDR3 length equals 16 residues. CDR3 nucleotides: TGTGCCAGCAGCCCTGGGACCGCCGGGGGGGACTATGGCTACACCTTC. Amino acids: CASSPGTAGGDYGYTF.

The V call is TRBV18, the J call TRBJ2-1; weak D call: TRBD1 (5 bases). The germline V gene has CDR1 KGHSH and CDR2 LQKENI. The CDR3 runs 15 residues. V lost 2 bases to trimming and J lost 8 bases, with 16 bases between them. The CDR3 DNA is TGTGCCAGCTCACCAAATCTCGACAGTATCTATGAGCAGTTCTTC. Protein product: CASSPNLDSIYEQFF.

This clone showed up just a few times. This sequence joins TRBV14 and TRBJ2-7, with D perhaps TRBD2 (5 bases). CDR3 length: 13 amino acids. Trimming removed 5 bases at V and 2 bases at J, with 10 bases between. CDR1 is SGHDN and CDR2 is FVKESK in the germline V gene. The CDR3 bases are TGTGCCAGCAGCGAGGGCCTTACCTACGAGCAGTACTTC. Residues: CASSEGLTYEQYF. Combining the CDR3 with reference TRBV14 and TRBJ2-7 gives the whole variable domain EAGVTQFPSHSVIEKGQTVTLRCDPISGHDNLYWYRRVMGKEIKFLLHFVKESKQDESGMPNNRFLAERTGGTYSTLKVQPAELEDSGVYFCASSEGLTYEQYFGPGTRLTVT.

The chain carries TRBV18 and TRBJ1-2; D might be TRBD1 (6 bases). The ends were cut back, 1 base at V and 3 bases at J, with 9 bases in the middle. The CDR3 covers 14 residues. CDR1 KGHSH and CDR2 LQKENI come from the germline V gene. CDR3 loop: CASSPRQVDYGYTF. DNA of the CDR3: TGTGCCAGCTCACCACGACAGGTCGACTATGGCTACACCTTC.